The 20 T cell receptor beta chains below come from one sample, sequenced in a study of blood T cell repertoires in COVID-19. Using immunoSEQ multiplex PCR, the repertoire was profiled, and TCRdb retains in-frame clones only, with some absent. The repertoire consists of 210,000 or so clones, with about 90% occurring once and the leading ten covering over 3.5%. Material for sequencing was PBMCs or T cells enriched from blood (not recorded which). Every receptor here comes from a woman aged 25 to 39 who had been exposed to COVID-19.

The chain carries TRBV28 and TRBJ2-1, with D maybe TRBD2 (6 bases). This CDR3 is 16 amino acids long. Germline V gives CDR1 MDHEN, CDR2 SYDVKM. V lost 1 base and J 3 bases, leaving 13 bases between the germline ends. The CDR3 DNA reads TGTGCCAGCAGTTTATATCGGGAGCTAAGCTACAATGAGCAGTTCTTC. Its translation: CASSLYRELSYNEQFF.

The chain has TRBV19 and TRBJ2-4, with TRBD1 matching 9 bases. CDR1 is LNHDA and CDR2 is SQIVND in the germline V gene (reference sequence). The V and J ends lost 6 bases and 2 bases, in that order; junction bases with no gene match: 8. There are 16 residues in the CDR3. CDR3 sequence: CASRPRGTGSKNIQYF. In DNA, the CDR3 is TGTGCCAGTAGACCTCGGGGGACAGGGTCCAAAAACATTCAGTACTTC.

The CDR3 region has the DNA TGTGCCAGCAGCGTAGAAGGGGTGGCTGGAAACACCATATATTTT. Its translation: CASSVEGVAGNTIYF. The chain is built from TRBV9 and TRBJ1-3, with a possible D match to TRBD1 (5 bases). Trimming took 0 bases from V and 2 from J, leaving 9 bases between them. Germline assignment: CDR1 SGDLS and CDR2 YYNGEE. This CDR3 is 15 amino acids long. The complete variable domain, with remaining parts taken from reference TRBV9 and TRBJ1-3, reads DSGVTQTPKHLITATGQRVTLRCSPRSGDLSVYWYQQSLDQGLQFLIQYYNGEERAKGNILERFSAQQFPDLHSELNLSSLELGDSALYFCASSVEGVAGNTIYFGEGSWLTVV.

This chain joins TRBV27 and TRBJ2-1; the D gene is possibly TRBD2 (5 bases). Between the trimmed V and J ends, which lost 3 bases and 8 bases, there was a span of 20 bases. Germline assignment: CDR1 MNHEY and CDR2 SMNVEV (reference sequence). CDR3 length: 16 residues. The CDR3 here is CASSFTAGSLSYEQFF. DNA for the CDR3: TGTGCCAGCAGTTTTACCGCGGGTTCACTTAGTTATGAGCAGTTCTTC.

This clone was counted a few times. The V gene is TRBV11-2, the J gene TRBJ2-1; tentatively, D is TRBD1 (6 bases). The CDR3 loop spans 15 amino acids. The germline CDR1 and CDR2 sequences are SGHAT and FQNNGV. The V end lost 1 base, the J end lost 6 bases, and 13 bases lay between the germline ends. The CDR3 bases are TGTGCCAGCAGCTTAGCGGACAGAATACTCAATGAGCAGTTCTTC. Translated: CASSLADRILNEQFF.

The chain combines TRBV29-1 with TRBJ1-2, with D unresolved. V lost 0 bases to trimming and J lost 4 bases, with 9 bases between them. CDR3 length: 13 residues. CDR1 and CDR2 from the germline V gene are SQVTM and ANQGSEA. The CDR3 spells CSVEDSPGYGYTF. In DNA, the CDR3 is TGCAGCGTTGAAGATTCACCGGGCTATGGCTACACCTTC.

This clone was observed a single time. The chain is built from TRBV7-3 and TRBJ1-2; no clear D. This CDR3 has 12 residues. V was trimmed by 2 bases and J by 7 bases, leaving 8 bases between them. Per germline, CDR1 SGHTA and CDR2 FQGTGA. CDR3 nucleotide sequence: TGTGCCAGCAGCTTAGGAGCGGGTGGCTACACCTTC. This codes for CASSLGAGGYTF.

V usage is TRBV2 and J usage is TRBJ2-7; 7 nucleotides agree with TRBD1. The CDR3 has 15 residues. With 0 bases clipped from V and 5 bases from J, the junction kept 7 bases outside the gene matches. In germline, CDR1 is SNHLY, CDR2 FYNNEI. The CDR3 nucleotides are TGTGCCAGCAGTGAAGCGCAGGGCAGGGGGAACGAGCAGTACTTC. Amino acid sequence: CASSEAQGRGNEQYF.

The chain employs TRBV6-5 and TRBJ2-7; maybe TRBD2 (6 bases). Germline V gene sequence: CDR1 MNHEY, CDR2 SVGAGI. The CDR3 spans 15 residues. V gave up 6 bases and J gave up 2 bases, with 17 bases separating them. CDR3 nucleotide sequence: TGTGCCAGCAGCCCACCGGGACTCTCCCCCTACGAGCAGTACTTC. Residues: CASSPPGLSPYEQYF.

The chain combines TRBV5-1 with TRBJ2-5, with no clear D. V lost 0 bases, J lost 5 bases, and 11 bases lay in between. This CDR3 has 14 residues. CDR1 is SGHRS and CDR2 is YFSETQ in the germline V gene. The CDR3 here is CASSLGRGVETQYF. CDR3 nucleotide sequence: TGCGCCAGCAGCTTGGGGAGAGGTGTGGAGACCCAGTACTTC.

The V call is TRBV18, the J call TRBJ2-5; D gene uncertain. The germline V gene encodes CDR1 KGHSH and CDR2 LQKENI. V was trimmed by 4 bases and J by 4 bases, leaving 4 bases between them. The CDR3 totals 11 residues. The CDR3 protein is CASSRGETQYF. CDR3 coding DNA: TGTGCCAGCTCACGAGGAGAGACCCAGTACTTC.

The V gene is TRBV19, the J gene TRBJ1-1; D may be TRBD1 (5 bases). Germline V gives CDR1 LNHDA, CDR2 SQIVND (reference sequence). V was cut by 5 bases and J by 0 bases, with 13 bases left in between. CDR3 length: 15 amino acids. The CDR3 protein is CASSGIRVMNTEAFF. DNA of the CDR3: TGTGCCAGTAGTGGGATCAGGGTCATGAACACTGAAGCTTTCTTT.

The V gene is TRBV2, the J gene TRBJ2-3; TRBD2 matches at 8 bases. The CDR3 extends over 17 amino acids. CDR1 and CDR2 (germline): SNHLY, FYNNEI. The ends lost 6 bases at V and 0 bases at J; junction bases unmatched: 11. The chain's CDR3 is CASRPLAARTSTDTQYF. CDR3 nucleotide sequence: TGTGCCAGCAGGCCACTAGCGGCGCGAACAAGCACAGATACGCAGTATTTT.

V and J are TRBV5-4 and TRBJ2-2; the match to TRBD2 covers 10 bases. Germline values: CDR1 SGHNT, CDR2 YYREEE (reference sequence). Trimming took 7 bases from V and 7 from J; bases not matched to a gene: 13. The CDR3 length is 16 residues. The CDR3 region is CASGTQSGRANGELFF. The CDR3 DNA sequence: TGTGCCAGCGGCACCCAAAGCGGGAGGGCTAACGGGGAGCTGTTTTTT.

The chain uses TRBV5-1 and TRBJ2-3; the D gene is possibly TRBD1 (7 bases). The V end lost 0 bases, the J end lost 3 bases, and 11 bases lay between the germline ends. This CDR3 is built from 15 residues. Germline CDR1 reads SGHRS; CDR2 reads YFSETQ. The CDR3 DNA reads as TGCGCCAGCAGCTTGGCGGCAGGGGGGACAGATACGCAGTATTTT. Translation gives CASSLAAGGTDTQYF.

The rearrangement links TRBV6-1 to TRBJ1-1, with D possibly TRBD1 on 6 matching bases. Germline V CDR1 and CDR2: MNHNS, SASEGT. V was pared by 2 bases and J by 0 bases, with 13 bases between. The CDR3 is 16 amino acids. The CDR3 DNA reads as TGTGCCAGCAGTGAAACGGCAGGGGTCATGAACACTGAAGCTTTCTTT. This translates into CASSETAGVMNTEAFF.

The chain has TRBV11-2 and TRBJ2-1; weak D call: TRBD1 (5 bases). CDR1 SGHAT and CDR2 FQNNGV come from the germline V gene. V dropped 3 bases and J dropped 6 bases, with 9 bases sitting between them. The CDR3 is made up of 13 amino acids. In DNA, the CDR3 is TGTGCCAGCAGCTTTGACAGAGCCAATGAGCAGTTCTTC. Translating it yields CASSFDRANEQFF.

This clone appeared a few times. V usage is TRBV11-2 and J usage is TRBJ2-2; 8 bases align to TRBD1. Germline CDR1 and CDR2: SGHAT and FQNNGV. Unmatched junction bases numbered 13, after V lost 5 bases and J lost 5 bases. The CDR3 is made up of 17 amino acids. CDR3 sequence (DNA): TGTGCCAGCAGCCTTCTACCGGACAGGGTCGTAACCGGGGAGCTGTTTTTT. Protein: CASSLLPDRVVTGELFF.

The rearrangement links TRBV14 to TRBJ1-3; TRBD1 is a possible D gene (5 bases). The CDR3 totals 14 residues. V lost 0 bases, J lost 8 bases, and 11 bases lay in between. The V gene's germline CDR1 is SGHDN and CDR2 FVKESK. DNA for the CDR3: TGTGCCAGCAGCCAAGATCTAGGGGTGGACACCATATATTTT. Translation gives CASSQDLGVDTIYF.

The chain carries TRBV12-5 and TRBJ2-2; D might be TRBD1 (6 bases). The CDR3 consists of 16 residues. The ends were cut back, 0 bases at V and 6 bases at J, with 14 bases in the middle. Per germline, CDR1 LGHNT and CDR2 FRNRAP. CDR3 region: CASGLVLGAQPGELFF. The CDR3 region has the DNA TGTGCTAGTGGTTTGGTACTGGGGGCGCAGCCCGGGGAGCTGTTTTTT.